Below, 17 T cell receptor beta chains from the same sample are listed, as sequenced in a study of blood T cell repertoires in COVID-19. Assay: immunoSEQ multiplex PCR; the TCRdb copy retains only in-frame clones and omits some. The sample lists approximately 140,000 clones, around 80% occurring once. Sequencing input: peripheral blood. The receptor source for this set is a human donor in a cohort sampled during active COVID-19.

The J gene is TRBJ1-1, the V gene TRBV4-3; 7 nucleotides agree with TRBD1. With 0 bases clipped from V and 7 bases from J, the junction kept 2 bases outside the gene matches. Germline V gene lookup returns CDR1 LGHNA and CDR2 YSLEER. The CDR3 consists of 13 residues. In nucleotides, the CDR3 is TGCGCCAGCAGCCAAGAAGGGACAGATGAAGCTTTCTTT. Residues: CASSQEGTDEAFF.

V gene TRBV7-2 combines with J gene TRBJ1-4; D is uncertain. CDR1 is SGHTA and CDR2 is FQGNSA in the germline V gene. V lost 4 bases and J 6 bases, leaving 18 bases between the germline ends. The CDR3 covers 16 residues. CDR3 nucleotides: TGTGCCAGCAGCTCCTCCTCAAATGCGGGGTATGAAAAACTGTTTTTT. It translates to CASSSSSNAGYEKLFF.

This clone showed up just a few times. The CDR3 DNA sequence: TGTGCCACCACTGACAGGTTGTTGTCTGGAAACACCATATATTTT. It yields the protein CATTDRLLSGNTIYF. This chain joins TRBV19 and TRBJ1-3; a weak D match, TRBD1 (6 bases). V lost 10 bases and J lost 1, with 17 bases in between. CDR1 is LNHDA, CDR2 SQIVND, per germline (reference sequence). The CDR3 consists of 15 residues.

The chain combines TRBV13 with TRBJ1-1, with TRBD1 identical over 7 bases. The CDR3 contains 17 residues. After removal of 5 bases from V and 2 bases from J, the junction contained 14 bases not matched to a gene. CDR1 is PRHDT and CDR2 is FYEKMQ in the germline V gene (reference sequence). The CDR3 DNA reads TGTGCCAGCAGCGAAGCAGGGGGTGACACTTCCAACACTGAAGCTTTCTTT. It is translated as CASSEAGGDTSNTEAFF. The full variable domain, rest sourced from reference TRBV13 and TRBJ1-1, is AAGVIQSPRHLIKEKRETATLKCYPIPRHDTVYWYQQGPGQDPQFLISFYEKMQSDKGSIPDRFSAQQFSDYHSELNMSSLELGDSALYFCASSEAGGDTSNTEAFFGQGTRLTVV.

The chain employs TRBV5-6 and TRBJ2-7; 7 bases match TRBD1. The germline V gene has CDR1 SGHDT and CDR2 YYEEEE. This CDR3 contains 13 residues. J was trimmed by 6 bases and V by 4 bases; bases with no gene match: 7. CDR3 in DNA: TGTGCCAGCAGCGATACAGGGGCGGGCGAGCAGTACTTC. It specifies CASSDTGAGEQYF. The variable domain in full, completed from reference TRBV5-6 and TRBJ2-7, reads DAGVTQSPTHLIKTRGQQVTLRCSPKSGHDTVSWYQQALGQGPQFIFQYYEEEERQRGNFPDRFSGHQFPNYSSELNVNALLLGDSALYLCASSDTGAGEQYFGPGTRLTVT.

The V call is TRBV12-3 or TRBV12-4, the J call TRBJ1-1; no firm D call. V gave up 7 bases and J gave up 2 bases, with 8 bases separating them. This CDR3 is built from 12 residues. In nucleotides, the CDR3 is TGTGCCAGCATTACACCAAACACTGAAGCTTTCTTT. Translation: CASITPNTEAFF.

The chain couples TRBV27 to TRBJ2-3, with D perhaps matching TRBD2 (5 bases). The ends were cut back, 0 bases at V and 4 bases at J, with 11 bases in the middle. This CDR3 is 15 amino acids long. Germline V gene lookup returns CDR1 MNHEY and CDR2 SMNVEV (reference sequence). CDR3 region: CASSLSLARADTQYF. The CDR3 DNA reads as TGTGCCAGCAGTTTATCCCTAGCCCGGGCAGATACGCAGTATTTT.

This clone was seen only a few times. The rearrangement joins TRBV24-1 to TRBJ1-5; 8 bases align to TRBD1. The length of the CDR3 is 16 residues. Per the germline V gene, CDR1 is KGHDR and CDR2 is SFDVKD. Losses at the gene ends were 3 bases for V and 9 bases for J; bases not matched to a gene: 12. CDR3 bases: TGTGCCACCAGTGATCACGGACAGGGTCGGGGAGGGCCCCAGCATTTT. Protein product: CATSDHGQGRGGPQHF.

The genes are TRBV12-3 or TRBV12-4 and TRBJ2-7, with a tentative D call TRBD1 (5 bases). The CDR3 runs 13 residues. With 6 bases removed from V and 2 bases from J, the gap between germline ends came to 11 bases. The DNA for the CDR3 is TGTGCCAGCAGCCCCGGACAACCCTACGAGCAGTACTTC. This gives the protein CASSPGQPYEQYF.

The chain joins TRBV7-6 to TRBJ2-3; TRBD2 matches 7 bases. CDR1 and CDR2 from the germline V gene are SGHVS and FNYEAQ. CDR3 length: 16 amino acids. V lost 7 bases and J lost 0; bases outside the gene matches: 10. The CDR3 bases are TGTGCCAGCAACCCTAGTGGGGGGGGTAGCACAGATACGCAGTATTTT. Translated, it gives CASNPSGGGSTDTQYF.

The chain recombines TRBV5-4 with TRBJ1-1; tentative D call: TRBD1 (6 bases). Trimming took 2 bases from V and 1 from J, leaving 9 bases between them. This CDR3 is 14 amino acids long. Germline V gene data show CDR1 as SGHNT and CDR2 as YYREEE (reference sequence). Here the CDR3 reads CASSFQGQNTEAFF. CDR3 in DNA: TGTGCCAGCAGCTTCCAGGGACAGAACACTGAAGCTTTCTTT.

This clone appeared a few times. The rearrangement links TRBV19 to TRBJ2-2; D is undetermined. The CDR3 is 14 amino acids. Germline V gives CDR1 LNHDA, CDR2 SQIVND (reference sequence). Trimming left V 3 bases short and J 6 bases short, with 11 bases between. The CDR3 region is CASSISQVAGELFF. In DNA form, the CDR3 reads TGTGCCAGTAGTATCTCCCAGGTGGCCGGGGAGCTGTTTTTT. Full variable domain (rest looked up from reference TRBV19 and TRBJ2-2): DGGITQSPKYLFRKEGQNVTLSCEQNLNHDAMYWYRQDPGQGLRLIYYSQIVNDFQKGDIAEGYSVSREKKESFPLTVTSAQKNPTAFYLCASSISQVAGELFFGEGSRLTVL.

The rearrangement joins TRBV7-2 to TRBJ1-3; TRBD1 aligns across 8 bases. The germline CDR1 and CDR2 sequences are SGHTA and FQGNSA. This CDR3 has 13 residues. J was trimmed by 8 bases and V by 2 bases; bases with no gene match: 2. DNA for the CDR3: TGTGCCAGCAGCTTACAGGGGGCGTACACCATATATTTT. It translates to CASSLQGAYTIYF.

V usage is TRBV2 and J usage is TRBJ2-5, with 9 bases matching TRBD2. This CDR3 has 16 residues. J gave up 5 bases and V 4 bases, and 11 bases lay outside the gene matches. The germline CDR1 and CDR2 sequences are SNHLY and FYNNEI. CDR3 nucleotides: TGTGCCAGCAGTGGGCCAGCGGGGGGTAGAAGTGAGACCCAGTACTTC. Amino acids: CASSGPAGGRSETQYF.

The chain is built from TRBV5-8 and TRBJ2-7, with TRBD1 matching 10 bases. The V segment lost 5 bases and the J segment 7 bases; nucleotides outside the gene matches: 9. CDR1 SGHTS and CDR2 YDEGEE come from the germline V gene. There are 14 residues in the CDR3. This CDR3 reads CASRRDRGGSEQYF. DNA of the CDR3: TGTGCCAGCAGAAGGGACAGGGGCGGTTCGGAGCAGTACTTC.

V usage is TRBV28 and J usage is TRBJ2-3, with a weak D call TRBD2 (5 bases). The CDR3 is made up of 15 amino acids. Trimming pared 2 bases from V and 4 bases from J, leaving 13 bases between. From germline, CDR1 is MDHEN and CDR2 SYDVKM. This chain's CDR3 is CASSLVRVRPDTQYF. In DNA, the CDR3 is TGTGCCAGCAGTTTAGTGAGGGTGCGACCAGATACGCAGTATTTT.

V usage is TRBV7-6 and J usage is TRBJ1-4; no clear D. V lost 2 bases and J lost 0, with 4 bases in between. CDR3 length: 14 residues. CDR1 is SGHVS and CDR2 is FNYEAQ in the germline V gene. The CDR3 DNA reads as TGTGCCAGCAGCTTACGCGCAACTAATGAAAAACTGTTTTTT. As protein: CASSLRATNEKLFF.